Described below is a single TCR beta chain sequence and its context. The data were obtained in a study of control samples from healthy donors and cancer patients. The CDR3 has 15 residues. Looked up from germline, CDR1 is MNHEY and CDR2 is SVGAGI. V was trimmed by 0 bases and J by 1 base, leaving 9 bases between them. Measured with immunoSEQ multiplex PCR; TCRdb has only the in-frame clones, and not every one. The sample records just over 150,000 clones, over 90% being singletons. The sequence came from a man between 50 and 59 years old in good health. The sample taken for sequencing was blood. This rearrangement joins TRBV6-5 to TRBJ1-2; D is uncertain. Here the CDR3 DNA reads TGTGCCAGCAGTTACTCGTCAGGAATTAACTATGGCTACACCTTC. Amino acid sequence: CASSYSSGINYGYTF.